One sample yielded the 32 T cell receptor beta chains listed below, sequenced in a study of Graves' ophthalmopathy and Graves' hyperthyroidism. CDR3 regions of TCR beta were amplified from RNA transcripts. HTBI primers served in a first-round RT-PCR, which a second-round multiplex PCR followed. TCRdb independently ran MiXCR on the multiplex PCR reads; one entry per CDR3 protein. The table records around 340,000 distinct CDR3 sequences, 15% to 20% of them present only once. Source material: peripheral blood. These receptors were obtained from an adult man with Graves' ophthalmopathy.

This clonotype was detected many times. One base away lies a much larger clone, so this may be a sequencing read error. The chain is built from TRBV7-2 and TRBJ1-1, with a tentative D call TRBD1 (6 bases). V lost 2 bases and J 7 bases, leaving 11 bases between the germline ends. There are 13 residues in the CDR3. The germline CDR1 and CDR2 sequences are SGHTA and FQGNSA. CDR3 amino acids: CASSLLQGNEAFF. CDR3 in DNA: TGTGCCAGCAGCTTATTACAGGGAAATGAAGCTTTCTTT.

Turning to this clonotype: One end of the junction is discordant with germline, which a read error may explain. The V call is TRBV15, the J call TRBJ1-2; 8 nucleotides match TRBD1. The CDR3 is made up of 14 amino acids. Germline assignment: CDR1 LNHNV and CDR2 YYDKDF (reference sequence). The CDR3 DNA follows: TGTGCCACCAGCAGTCCACAGGGGGTTGGGAGCTACAACTTC. As protein: CATSSPQGVGSYNF. Full variable domain (outside the CDR3, taken from reference TRBV15 and TRBJ1-2): DAMVIQNPRYQVTQFGKPVTLSCSQTLNHNVMYWYQQKSSQAPKLLFHYYDKDFNNEADTPDNFQSRRPNTSFCFLDIRSPGLGDTAMYLCATSSPQGVGSYNFGSGTRLTVV.

This clonotype was recorded at least ten times. CDR3 loop: CASSLRTPNTEAFF. The DNA for the CDR3 is TGCGCCAGCAGCTTGCGGACACCGAACACTGAAGCTTTCTTT. The J gene is TRBJ1-1, the V gene TRBV5-1, with D possibly being TRBD1 (5 bases). V lost 1 base to trimming and J lost 1 base, with 8 bases between them. CDR1 and CDR2 from the germline V gene are SGHRS and YFSETQ. The CDR3 contains 14 residues.

J is TRBJ2-7 and V is TRBV12-3 or TRBV12-4, with 7 bases identical to TRBD2. The CDR3 is 12 amino acids. Trimming at V came to 6 bases and at J to 5 bases, leaving 4 bases not matched to a gene. The CDR3 protein is CASSWRENEQYF. The CDR3 nucleotides are TGTGCCAGCAGCTGGCGGGAGAACGAGCAGTACTTC.

This clonotype came up many times. The gene calls are TRBV30 and TRBJ2-5; D uncertain. V was trimmed by 4 bases and J by 4 bases, leaving 10 bases between them. CDR1 and CDR2 (germline): GTSNPN, SVGIG (reference sequence). The CDR3 consists of 12 residues. The CDR3 sequence is CAWTPDRETQYF. CDR3 nucleotide sequence: TGTGCCTGGACACCGGACCGAGAGACCCAGTACTTC.

A few counts support this clonotype. This rearrangement joins TRBV12-3 or TRBV12-4 to TRBJ1-1; D gene uncertain. V dropped 8 bases and J dropped 4 bases, with 17 bases sitting between them. CDR3 length: 14 residues. The CDR3 bases are TGTGCCAGCCGGACCGGTGGAGATCGCACTGAAGCTTTCTTT. This encodes CASRTGGDRTEAFF.

Many counts were recorded for this clonotype. This chain connects TRBV5-5 to TRBJ2-5; 7 positions agree with TRBD1. Germline-derived CDR1 and CDR2 are SGHKS and YYEKEE (reference sequence). Trimming cost V 4 bases and J 3 bases; bases outside gene matches: 15. CDR3 length: 17 amino acids. CDR3 sequence reads: CASSDRASGTYKETQYF. The CDR3 bases are TGTGCCAGCAGCGACAGGGCGTCCGGGACATACAAAGAGACCCAGTACTTC.

This clonotype appeared many times. This chain links TRBV20-1 with TRBJ2-7; 9 positions match TRBD2. The length of the CDR3 is 14 residues. CDR1 is DFQATT, CDR2 SNEGSKA, per germline (reference sequence). V shed 3 bases, J shed 4 bases, and the junction held 7 bases outside the gene matches. The CDR3 protein is CSARGSGRWYEQYF. The CDR3, as DNA: TGCAGTGCTAGGGGAAGCGGGAGGTGGTACGAGCAGTACTTC.

This clonotype was recorded many times. The chain couples TRBV20-1 to TRBJ2-7, with 9 bases lining up with TRBD1. The CDR3 is 15 amino acids. Germline CDR1 DFQATT, CDR2 SNEGSKA (reference sequence). Unmatched junction bases numbered 5, after V lost 0 bases and J lost 2 bases. Here the CDR3 DNA reads TGCAGTGCTAGAGAGCCCGGGACAGGGACCTACGAGCAGTACTTC. Its protein is CSAREPGTGTYEQYF.

This clonotype was counted at least ten times. This chain joins TRBV7-2 and TRBJ2-5, with D tentatively TRBD2 (5 bases). This CDR3 is 13 amino acids long. From germline, CDR1 is SGHTA and CDR2 FQGNSA. V lost 2 bases and J lost 3, with 7 bases in between. CDR3 in amino acids: CASSLYGEETQYF. CDR3 DNA: TGTGCCAGCAGCTTATACGGGGAAGAGACCCAGTACTTC.

This clonotype was found many times. The rearrangement joins TRBV6-2 or TRBV6-3 to TRBJ1-5; no reliable D call. Germline lookup yields CDR1 MNHEY and CDR2 SVGEGT. CDR3 length equals 15 residues. V was shortened by 2 bases and J by 0 bases, with 8 bases between the two germline ends. This CDR3 reads CASSYTRNSNQPQHF. CDR3 coding DNA: TGTGCCAGCAGTTACACCCGAAATAGCAATCAGCCCCAGCATTTT.

This clonotype was recorded many times. The rearrangement uses TRBV18 and TRBJ2-7; D gene uncertain. In germline, CDR1 is KGHSH, CDR2 LQKENI. CDR3 length: 13 residues. Trimming left V 4 bases short and J 3 bases short, with 10 bases between. In nucleotides, the CDR3 is TGTGCCAGCTCACTAGGTATGAACTACGAGCAGTACTTC. Translation gives CASSLGMNYEQYF.

At least ten counts were recorded for this clonotype. The chain carries TRBV2 and TRBJ1-5, with 8 bases that match TRBD1. From germline, CDR1 is SNHLY and CDR2 FYNNEI. V was pared by 6 bases and J by 3 bases, with 10 bases of the junction left unmatched. There are 16 residues in the CDR3. CDR3 in amino acids: CASRGTGTGDNQPQHF. CDR3 nucleotides: TGTGCCAGCAGGGGGACCGGGACAGGCGACAATCAGCCCCAGCATTTT.

The chain recombines TRBV14 with TRBJ1-1; D is unclear. Trimming cost V 1 base and J 11 bases, with 11 bases left between them. This CDR3 has 12 amino acids. The germline CDR1 and CDR2 sequences are SGHDN and FVKESK. CDR3 bases: TGTGCCAGCAGCCAAGCACGGGATCTGGCTTTCTTT. It yields the protein CASSQARDLAFF.

This clonotype was counted at least ten times. The chain joins TRBV4-1 to TRBJ1-1; D gene uncertain. The CDR3 extends over 15 amino acids. CDR1 is MGHRA and CDR2 is YSYEKL in the germline V gene. V was pared by 3 bases and J by 0 bases, with 11 bases between. The CDR3 nucleotides are TGCGCCAGCAGCCAGCCGCGACGGATGAACACTGAAGCTTTCTTT. This sequence encodes CASSQPRRMNTEAFF.

This clonotype was counted between two and nine times. The V call is TRBV10-1, the J call TRBJ2-5; 7 bases are shared with TRBD1. Germline CDR1 reads WNHNN; CDR2 reads SYGVQD (reference sequence). This CDR3 has 14 residues. J lost 0 bases, V lost 5 bases, and 3 bases had no gene match. This CDR3 is CASSSGQNQETQYF. The CDR3 nucleotides read TGCGCCAGCAGTTCGGGACAGAACCAAGAGACCCAGTACTTC.

Points on this clonotype: The germline gene is not matched at one end of the junction; a read error may be the cause. The chain employs TRBV2 and TRBJ1-5; D remains ambiguous. The CDR3 is made up of 15 amino acids. Germline-derived CDR1 and CDR2 are SNHLY and FYNNEI. The CDR3 loop reads CASSGSLTVGQPQRF. The CDR3 nucleotides read TGTGCCAGCAGCGGGTCACTAACTGTTGGTCAGCCCCAGCGTTTT.

This clonotype was observed many times. The rearrangement links TRBV10-3 to TRBJ2-7, with 7 nucleotides matching TRBD1. In germline, CDR1 is ENHRY, CDR2 SYGVKD. V shed 10 bases and J 2 bases; nucleotides not matched to a gene: 2. The CDR3 runs to 11 residues. CDR3 nucleotide sequence: TGTGCCACCGGACAGGCCTACGAGCAGTACTTC. Encoded protein: CATGQAYEQYF.

This clonotype was counted only a few times. The chain employs TRBV6-1 and TRBJ2-7; the match to TRBD2 covers 8 bases. Trimming took 6 bases from V and 3 from J; bases not matched to a gene: 7. The CDR3 is made up of 14 amino acids. Germline lookup yields CDR1 MNHNS and CDR2 SASEGT. CDR3 nucleotides: TGTGCCAGCAGGGCGGGAGGCTATTTCTACGAGCAGTACTTC. Amino acids: CASRAGGYFYEQYF.

This clonotype was counted only a few times. Being one base from a much bigger clone, this may be a read error. The chain combines TRBV12-3 or TRBV12-4 with TRBJ1-2, with D unclear. The CDR3 extends over 14 amino acids. The ends were cut back, 0 bases at V and 3 bases at J, with 8 bases in the middle. In DNA, the CDR3 is TGTGCCAGCAGTTTAGCGGCAGCGGACTATGGCTACACCTTC. As protein: CASSLAAADYGYTF.

This clonotype has more than one count but fewer than ten. V and J are TRBV10-3 and TRBJ2-5; a weak D match, TRBD1 (6 bases). V gave up 6 bases and J gave up 2 bases, with 10 bases separating them. The CDR3 loop spans 13 amino acids. Germline loops: CDR1 ENHRY, CDR2 SYGVKD. This CDR3 is CAISDRRQETQYF. CDR3 DNA: TGTGCCATCAGCGACAGGAGACAAGAGACCCAGTACTTC.

This clonotype was observed many times. The V gene is TRBV9, the J gene TRBJ1-3; TRBD1 is a possible D gene (5 bases). The ends were cut back, 4 bases at V and 4 bases at J, with 15 bases in the middle. In germline, CDR1 is SGDLS, CDR2 YYNGEE. The CDR3 runs 15 residues. CDR3 residues: CASSTRGGWGNTIYF. The CDR3 DNA is TGTGCCAGCAGCACGAGGGGTGGTTGGGGAAACACCATATATTTT.

Points on this clonotype: Germline and junction disagree at one end, which may indicate a read error. The chain links TRBV24-1 to TRBJ2-5; 9 bases map to TRBD1. Germline V CDR1 and CDR2: KGHDR, SFDVKD. The CDR3 is 15 amino acids. CDR3: CASSYRQGEQETQYF. The CDR3 nucleotides are TGTGCCAGCAGTTACCGACAGGGGGAACAAGAGACCCAGTACTTC.

This clonotype appeared many times. The genes are TRBV11-1 and TRBJ1-1, with a weak D call TRBD1 (6 bases). V was cut by 1 base and J by 4 bases, with 22 bases left in between. The CDR3 loop spans 18 amino acids. Germline V gene sequence: CDR1 SGHAT, CDR2 FQDESV (reference sequence). The chain's CDR3 is CASSLGGPRVQGGTEAFF. For the CDR3, the DNA is TGTGCCAGCAGCTTAGGTGGCCCGCGGGTCCAAGGGGGCACTGAAGCTTTCTTT.

V gene TRBV3-1 combines with J gene TRBJ1-2; no clear D. From germline, CDR1 is LGHDT and CDR2 YNNKEL (reference sequence). The CDR3 is 15 residues long. Trimming shortened V by 0 bases and J by 6 bases, and 14 bases separated the two germline ends. CDR3 region: CASSQDLELRDGYTF. The CDR3 nucleotides read TGTGCCAGCAGCCAAGATTTGGAGCTAAGGGATGGCTACACCTTC.

This clonotype was picked up a small number of times. This chain's CDR3 is CASNIGQSGYTF. The CDR3 DNA reads TGTGCCAGCAATATCGGACAAAGTGGCTACACCTTC. The chain is built from TRBV6-2 or TRBV6-3 and TRBJ1-2; maybe TRBD1 (5 bases). Trimming took 7 bases from V and 7 from J, leaving 13 bases between them. The CDR3 is 12 residues long. Per the germline V gene, CDR1 is MNHEY and CDR2 is SVGEGT.

This clonotype was seen repeatedly, ten times or more. The rearrangement joins TRBV6-2 or TRBV6-3 to TRBJ1-1, with D possibly matching TRBD1 (6 bases). The CDR3 covers 15 residues. V lost 6 bases to trimming and J lost 1 base, with 15 bases between them. From germline, CDR1 is MNHEY and CDR2 SVGEGT. The CDR3 DNA follows: TGTGCCAGCAGGGCAGAGGGACACGCGAACACTGAAGCTTTCTTT. Protein sequence: CASRAEGHANTEAFF.

J is TRBJ2-7 and V is TRBV6-2 or TRBV6-3; 9 bases map to TRBD2. Germline V gene data show CDR1 as MNHEY and CDR2 as SVGEGT. Trimming cost V 5 bases and J 7 bases; bases outside gene matches: 9. This CDR3 has 14 residues. CDR3 DNA sequence: TGTGCCAGCAGTACCTATAGCGGGAGAGGGGAGCAGTACTTC. This translates into CASSTYSGRGEQYF.

This clonotype was seen many times. The CDR3 DNA follows: TGTGCCAGCAGTGGGAGGACTAGCGGTCCCCTTGAGCAGTACTTC. Translating it yields CASSGRTSGPLEQYF. The rearrangement uses TRBV27 and TRBJ2-7; 10 nucleotides match TRBD2. Trimming at V came to 5 bases and at J to 7 bases, leaving 11 bases not matched to a gene. CDR3 length equals 15 residues. CDR1 MNHEY and CDR2 SMNVEV come from the germline V gene (reference sequence).

This clonotype was seen many times. The chain employs TRBV27 and TRBJ1-2, with TRBD1 matching 8 bases. Germline V gene sequence: CDR1 MNHEY, CDR2 SMNVEV (reference sequence). This CDR3 is 15 amino acids long. Losses at the gene ends were 5 bases for V and 3 bases for J; bases not matched to a gene: 8. The CDR3 sequence is CASSPRTGLDYGYTF. In DNA form, the CDR3 reads TGTGCCAGCAGTCCACGGACAGGGCTGGACTATGGCTACACCTTC.

In its sample, this clonotype was seen many times. The chain has TRBV18 and TRBJ2-6, with 12 bases aligning to TRBD1. From germline, CDR1 is KGHSH and CDR2 LQKENI. V dropped 5 bases and J dropped 2; count of bases not matched to a gene: 4. This CDR3 has 17 amino acids. In DNA form, the CDR3 reads TGTGCCAGCTCATCAGGGACAGGGGGCGCTGGGGCCAACGTCCTGACTTTC. Protein: CASSSGTGGAGANVLTF.

The chain carries TRBV5-1 and TRBJ2-7, with 9 bases aligning to TRBD2. Trimming cost V 4 bases and J 2 bases; bases outside gene matches: 10. The CDR3 spans 16 residues. Germline assignment: CDR1 SGHRS and CDR2 YFSETQ. For the CDR3, the DNA is TGCGCCAGCAGCCCGGAACGTTCTAGCGGGACCTACGAGCAGTACTTC. This gives the protein CASSPERSSGTYEQYF.